This T cell receptor beta chain was retrieved from a study of cytomegalovirus exposure and HLA in healthy donors. Vbeta (60) and Jbeta (13) primers were used in the PCR. Only in-frame clones appear in the TCRdb table, and some are missing; sequencing was by immunoSEQ multiplex PCR. The sample lists 100,000 to 150,000 clones; under 85% were seen once. There are a few counts of this clone. Its antigen is still unknown. Per germline, CDR1 ENHRY and CDR2 SYGVKD. This CDR3 region has 16 residues. V shed 3 bases and J 0 bases; nucleotides not matched to a gene: 8. The study's findings and limits: Reportedly, fewer N-insertions than the 666-donor mean appeared in an Asian-associated ancestry cluster in a later analysis.

The J gene is TRBJ2-7, the V gene TRBV10-3; 7 nucleotides match TRBD2. This sequence originates from a human donor in good health. Sequenced material: PBMCs. Here the CDR3 reads CAISDKGGGSSYEQYF. CDR3 sequence (DNA): TGTGCCATCAGTGACAAGGGCGGGGGTAGCTCCTACGAGCAGTACTTC.